Reported below is one T cell receptor (beta chain). This clone was picked up one time. Its cognate antigen has yet to be identified. No per-base quality is available; no much larger clone lies one base away. The CDR3 runs 15 amino acids, cysteine and phenylalanine included. The only DNA kept is the CDR3, 45 bases in frame from the first base. Here V drops 4 bases and J drops 7 bases, and the junction holds 9 bases not matched to any gene. The germline V gene (reference sequence) supplies CDR1 SGHNT and CDR2 YYREEE. These data belong to a study of blood T cell repertoires in COVID-19 (dated by TCRdb to the early 2020s). Regarding the research as a whole: The collaborator samples originated in the United States, Italy and Spain and spanned the acute and convalescent phases of COVID-19. Samples were obtained from the ongoing ImmuneRACE study (first 160 participants) and from some 1,300 subjects provided by 6 global collaborators. A de-identified subject ID, COVID-19 status, age in years and sex were almost always included in the sample metadata. The material from the prospective study consisted of cDNA or gDNA derived from T cells, B-cell-depleted T cells, or PBMCs. Deeply sampled blood TCRbeta repertoires from subjects exposed to, actively infected with, or recovered from COVID-19 were included in the dataset. Where HLA class I and class II types were available, the types were taken from metadata supplied by the sample provider, not from assay-based typing. The repertoires were made available in a free public database intended to serve as a resource for research on the immune response to SARS-CoV-2.

What the research found in general, with its limitations: The amount of clinical and demographic metadata varied by source and participant and was provided uncurated.

One collaborating source in Seattle enrolled patients during active infection and followed them longitudinally through the course of disease. The collaborating institutions used their own protocols to collect whole blood in K2EDTA tubes. Collaborator samples were shipped for TCRbeta analysis as frozen whole blood, isolated PBMCs, or DNA extracted from either sample type. TCRbeta CDR3 regions were amplified from genomic DNA by means of the immunoSEQ Assay, a bias-controlled multiplex PCR. In the paper's pipeline: Within the assay, amplification of reference gene primers was used to estimate how many nucleated cells each sample contained. To quantify the absolute abundance of each unique TCRbeta CDR3 rearrangement, sequence reads were collapsed and filtered. Productive Simpson clonality was computed per sample as the square root of Simpson's diversity index over productive rearrangements. TCRdb mirrors the immuneACCESS table, restricted to in-frame sequences. Some clones are absent from its copies; in checked studies, under half trace to an unresolved V gene, and the reason for the others is unknown. The V and J calls and clone size are taken from that table; D and trimming were inferred from the DNA. This sample has more than 150,000 clones in its table, and 81% of those were observed once. The top ten constitute approximately 12% of the sample.

This receptor was obtained from an elderly woman with COVID-19, enrolled during active disease. Sequencing input: peripheral blood. The V and J segments used are TRBV5-4 and TRBJ2-1, with TRBD2 matching 9 junction bases. The encoded CDR3 is CASSLGLASGNEQFF. The nucleotides are TGTGCCAGCAGCCTGGGACTAGCTTCAGGGAATGAGCAGTTCTTC.